This TCR beta chain is from a study of T-cell reconstitution after alpha-beta-depleted transplantation in children. Study conclusions and caveats: By about two months after transplant, alpha-beta T cells reportedly arose from several hundred graft clones that had expanded.

This clonotype appeared many times. No antigen is known for it. Unique molecular identifiers tagged the TCRbeta library. In TCRdb, the PCR reads were re-called with MiXCR into one record per CDR3 protein. Of about 250,000 distinct CDR3 sequences in the sample, under 30% are singletons; the top ten hold about 4.8%. Trimming shortened V by 4 bases and J by 4 bases, and 10 bases separated the two germline ends. This CDR3 has 13 residues. Germline V gene lookup returns CDR1 MNHEY and CDR2 SVGEGT. The input for sequencing was PBMCs, mostly from graft donor cells, taken 360 days after TCRalphabeta/CD19-depleted stem cell transplant. The source of this sequence is a female patient aged 2-10 years who had a stem cell transplant for congenital amegakaryocytic thrombocytopenia, so the T cells may come from the graft donor. The rearrangement uses TRBV6-2 or TRBV6-3 and TRBJ1-1, with D uncertain. The CDR3 DNA reads as TGTGCCAGCAGTTTCTCAGAGGGCACTGAAGCTTTCTTT. Protein product: CASSFSEGTEAFF.